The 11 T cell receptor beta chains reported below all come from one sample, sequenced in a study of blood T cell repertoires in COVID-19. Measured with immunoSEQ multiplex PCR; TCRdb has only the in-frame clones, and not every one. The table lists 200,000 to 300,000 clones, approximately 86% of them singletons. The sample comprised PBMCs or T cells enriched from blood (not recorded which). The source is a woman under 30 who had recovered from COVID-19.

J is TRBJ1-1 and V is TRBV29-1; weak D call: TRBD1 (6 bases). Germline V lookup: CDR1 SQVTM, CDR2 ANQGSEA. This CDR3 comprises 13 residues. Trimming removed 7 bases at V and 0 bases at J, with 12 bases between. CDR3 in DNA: TGCAGCGCCGGGACATTACTGAACACTGAAGCTTTCTTT. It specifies CSAGTLLNTEAFF.

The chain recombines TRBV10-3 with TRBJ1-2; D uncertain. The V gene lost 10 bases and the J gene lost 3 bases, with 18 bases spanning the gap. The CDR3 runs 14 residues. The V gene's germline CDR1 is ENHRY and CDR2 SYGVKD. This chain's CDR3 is CATRFAEVHYGYTF. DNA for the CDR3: TGTGCCACGCGTTTTGCGGAGGTACACTATGGCTACACCTTC.

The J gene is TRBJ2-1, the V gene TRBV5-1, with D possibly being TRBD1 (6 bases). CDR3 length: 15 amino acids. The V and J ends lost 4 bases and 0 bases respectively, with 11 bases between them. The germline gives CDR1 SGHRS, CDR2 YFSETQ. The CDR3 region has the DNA TGCGCCAGCAGCCTGTCGACAGGCTCCTACAATGAGCAGTTCTTC. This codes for CASSLSTGSYNEQFF.

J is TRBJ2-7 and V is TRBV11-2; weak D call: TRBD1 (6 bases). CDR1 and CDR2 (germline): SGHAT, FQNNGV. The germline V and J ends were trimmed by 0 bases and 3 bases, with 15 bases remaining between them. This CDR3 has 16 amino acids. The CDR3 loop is CASSLDRAGVIYEQYF. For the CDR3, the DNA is TGTGCCAGCAGCTTAGATAGGGCAGGGGTTATCTACGAGCAGTACTTC. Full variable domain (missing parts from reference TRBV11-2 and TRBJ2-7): EAGVAQSPRYKIIEKRQSVAFWCNPISGHATLYWYQQILGQGPKLLIQFQNNGVVDDSQLPKDRFSAERLKGVDSTLKIQPAKLEDSAVYLCASSLDRAGVIYEQYFGPGTRLTVT.

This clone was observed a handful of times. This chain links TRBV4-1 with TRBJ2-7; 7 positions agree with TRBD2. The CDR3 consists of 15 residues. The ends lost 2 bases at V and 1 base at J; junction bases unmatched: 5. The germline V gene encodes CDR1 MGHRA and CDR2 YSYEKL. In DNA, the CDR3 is TGCGCCAGCAGCCAAATGCTAGCGGCGTCCTACGAGCAGTACTTC. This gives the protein CASSQMLAASYEQYF.

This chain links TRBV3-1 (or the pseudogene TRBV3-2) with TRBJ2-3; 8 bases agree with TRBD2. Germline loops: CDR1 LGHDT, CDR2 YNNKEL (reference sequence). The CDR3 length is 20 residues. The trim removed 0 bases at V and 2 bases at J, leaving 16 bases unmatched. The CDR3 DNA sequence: TGTGCCAGCAGCCAAGATGCTCCCTTCCTCGGGGGGGCCCCCACAGATACGCAGTATTTT. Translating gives CASSQDAPFLGGAPTDTQYF.

The CDR3 protein is CASSLSGTAYNEQFF. As DNA, the CDR3 is TGTGCCAGCAGTCTTTCCGGGACAGCCTACAATGAGCAGTTCTTC. The V and J genes are TRBV7-9 and TRBJ2-1; TRBD1 aligns across 7 bases. Per the germline V gene, CDR1 is SEHNR and CDR2 is FQNEAQ (reference sequence). V lost 6 bases, J lost 2 bases, and 7 bases stayed unmatched. The CDR3 extends over 15 amino acids.

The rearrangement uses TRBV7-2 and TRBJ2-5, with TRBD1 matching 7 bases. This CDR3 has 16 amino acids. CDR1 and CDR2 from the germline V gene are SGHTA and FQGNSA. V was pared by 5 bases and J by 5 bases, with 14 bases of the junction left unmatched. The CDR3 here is CASSPKARLGGETQYF. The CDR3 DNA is TGTGCCAGCAGCCCCAAGGCGAGGTTAGGGGGCGAGACCCAGTACTTC.

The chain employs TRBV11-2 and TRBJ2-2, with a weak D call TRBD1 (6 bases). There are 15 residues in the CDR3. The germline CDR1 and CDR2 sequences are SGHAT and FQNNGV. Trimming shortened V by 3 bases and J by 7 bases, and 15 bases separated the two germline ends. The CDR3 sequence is CASSFGTTLIGELFF. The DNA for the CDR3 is TGTGCCAGCAGCTTTGGGACAACCCTTATCGGGGAGCTGTTTTTT.

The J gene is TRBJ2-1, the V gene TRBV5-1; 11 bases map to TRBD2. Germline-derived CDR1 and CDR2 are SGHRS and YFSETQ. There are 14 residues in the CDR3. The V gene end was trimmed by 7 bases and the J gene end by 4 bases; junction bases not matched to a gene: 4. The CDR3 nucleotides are TGCGCCAGCGCTACTAGCGGGAGTTACAATGAGCAGTTCTTC. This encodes CASATSGSYNEQFF.

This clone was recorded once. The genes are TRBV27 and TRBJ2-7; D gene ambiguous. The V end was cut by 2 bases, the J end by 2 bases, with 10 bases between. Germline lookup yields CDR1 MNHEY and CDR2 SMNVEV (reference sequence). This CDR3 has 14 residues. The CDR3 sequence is CASSLEPFPYEQYF. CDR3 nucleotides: TGTGCCAGCAGTTTAGAGCCTTTCCCCTACGAGCAGTACTTC.